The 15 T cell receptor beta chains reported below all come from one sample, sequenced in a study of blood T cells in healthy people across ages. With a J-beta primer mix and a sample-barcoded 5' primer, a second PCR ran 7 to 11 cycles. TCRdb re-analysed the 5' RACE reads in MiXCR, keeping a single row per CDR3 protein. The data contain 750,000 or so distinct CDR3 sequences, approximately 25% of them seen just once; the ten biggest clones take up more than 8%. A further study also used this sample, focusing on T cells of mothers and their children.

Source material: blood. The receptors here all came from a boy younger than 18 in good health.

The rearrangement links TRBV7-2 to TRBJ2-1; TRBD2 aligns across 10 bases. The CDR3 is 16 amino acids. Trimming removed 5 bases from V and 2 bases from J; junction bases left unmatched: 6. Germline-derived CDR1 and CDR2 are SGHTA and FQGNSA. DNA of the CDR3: TGTGCCAGCAGCGCCTCGCTAGCGGGGGCCTACAATGAGCAGTTCTTC. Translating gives CASSASLAGAYNEQFF.

This chain's CDR3 is CASSTRLAGGYEQYF. The CDR3 nucleotides read TGTGCCAGCAGCACCCGACTAGCGGGGGGTTACGAGCAGTACTTC. The chain recombines TRBV11-2 with TRBJ2-5, with 13 bases matching TRBD2. With the DNA end fitting TRBJ2-7 better, the J assignment may be wrong. The CDR3 runs 15 residues. The germline CDR1 and CDR2 sequences are SGHAT and FQNNGV.

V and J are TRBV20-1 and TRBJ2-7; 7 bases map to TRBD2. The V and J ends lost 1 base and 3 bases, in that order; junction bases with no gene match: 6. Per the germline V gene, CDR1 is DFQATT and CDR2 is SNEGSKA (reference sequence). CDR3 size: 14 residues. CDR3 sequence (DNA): TGCAGTGCTAGAGGGCTAGCGGAGTTCTACGAGCAGTACTTC. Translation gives CSARGLAEFYEQYF.

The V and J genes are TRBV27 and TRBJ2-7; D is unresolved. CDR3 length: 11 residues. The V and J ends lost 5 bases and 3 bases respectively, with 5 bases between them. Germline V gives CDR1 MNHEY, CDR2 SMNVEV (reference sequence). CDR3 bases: TGTGCCAGCAGTATGGGCTACGAGCAGTACTTC. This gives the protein CASSMGYEQYF.

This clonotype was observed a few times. For the CDR3, the DNA is TGCGCCAGCCACACTCGGCCGGACAATGAGCAGTTCTTC. Its translation is CASHTRPDNEQFF. The V call is TRBV5-1, the J call TRBJ2-1; D gene uncertain. V gave up 7 bases and J gave up 5 bases, with 13 bases separating them. Germline V CDR1 and CDR2: SGHRS, YFSETQ. The CDR3 sequence is 13 residues long.

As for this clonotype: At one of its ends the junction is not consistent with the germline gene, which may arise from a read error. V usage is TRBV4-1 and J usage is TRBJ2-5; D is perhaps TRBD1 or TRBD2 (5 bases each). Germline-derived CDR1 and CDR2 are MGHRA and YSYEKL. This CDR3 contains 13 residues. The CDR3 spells CASSQDRGWEQSF. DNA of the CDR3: TGCGCCAGCAGCCAAGATAGGGGCTGGGAGCAGTCCTTC.

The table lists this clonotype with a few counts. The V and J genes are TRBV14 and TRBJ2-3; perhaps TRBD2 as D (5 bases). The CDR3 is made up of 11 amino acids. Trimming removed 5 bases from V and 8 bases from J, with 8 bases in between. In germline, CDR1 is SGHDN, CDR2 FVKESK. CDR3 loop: CASSSGVTQYF. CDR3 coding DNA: TGTGCCAGCAGCTCCGGGGTTACGCAGTATTTT.

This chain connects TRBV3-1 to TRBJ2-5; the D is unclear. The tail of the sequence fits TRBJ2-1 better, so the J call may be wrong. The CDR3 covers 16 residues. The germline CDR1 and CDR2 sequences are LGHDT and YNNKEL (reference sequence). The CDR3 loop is CASSQDLGRFNNEQFF. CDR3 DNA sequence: TGTGCCAGCAGCCAAGATCTTGGGCGTTTCAACAATGAGCAGTTCTTC.

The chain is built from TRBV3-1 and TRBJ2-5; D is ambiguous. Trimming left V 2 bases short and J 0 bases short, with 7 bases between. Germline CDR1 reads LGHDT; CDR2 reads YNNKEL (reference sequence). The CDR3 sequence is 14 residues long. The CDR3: CASSQLQNQETQYF. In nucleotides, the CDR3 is TGTGCCAGCAGCCAACTTCAGAACCAAGAGACCCAGTACTTC.

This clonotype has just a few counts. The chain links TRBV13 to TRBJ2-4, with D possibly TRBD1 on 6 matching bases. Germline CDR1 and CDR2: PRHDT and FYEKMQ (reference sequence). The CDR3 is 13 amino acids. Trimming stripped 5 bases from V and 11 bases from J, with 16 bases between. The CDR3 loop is CASSPGEATFQYF. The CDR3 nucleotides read TGTGCCAGCAGCCCAGGGGAAGCGACCTTTCAGTACTTC. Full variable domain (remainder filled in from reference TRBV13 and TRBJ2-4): AAGVIQSPRHLIKEKRETATLKCYPIPRHDTVYWYQQGPGQDPQFLISFYEKMQSDKGSIPDRFSAQQFSDYHSELNMSSLELGDSALYFCASSPGEATFQYFGAGTRLSVL.

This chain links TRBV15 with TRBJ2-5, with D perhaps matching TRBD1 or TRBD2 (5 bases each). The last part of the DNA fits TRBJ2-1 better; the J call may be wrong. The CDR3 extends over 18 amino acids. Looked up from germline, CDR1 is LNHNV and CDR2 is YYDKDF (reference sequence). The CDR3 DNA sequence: TGTGCCACCAGCAGGGACCGTCGGGGACCCCAAGGCTGGAATGAGCAGTTCTTC. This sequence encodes CATSRDRRGPQGWNEQFF.

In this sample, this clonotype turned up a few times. The CDR3 here is CASSLVLAGDDTQYF. DNA of the CDR3: TGTGCCAGCAGCTTAGTGCTAGCGGGGGACGATACGCAGTATTTT. The chain uses TRBV7-9 and TRBJ2-3; the match to TRBD2 covers 10 bases. Trimming cost V 1 base and J 6 bases; bases outside gene matches: 4. CDR1 and CDR2 from the germline V gene are SEHNR and FQNEAQ (reference sequence). The CDR3 runs 15 residues.

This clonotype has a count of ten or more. The CDR3 is CSARATEWQQYF. The CDR3 nucleotides read TGCAGTGCTAGAGCAACCGAATGGCAGCAGTACTTC. The genes are TRBV20-1 and TRBJ2-7; D uncertain. The V end lost 1 base, the J end lost 8 bases, and 12 bases lay between the germline ends. The length of the CDR3 is 12 residues. Germline V gives CDR1 DFQATT, CDR2 SNEGSKA (reference sequence).

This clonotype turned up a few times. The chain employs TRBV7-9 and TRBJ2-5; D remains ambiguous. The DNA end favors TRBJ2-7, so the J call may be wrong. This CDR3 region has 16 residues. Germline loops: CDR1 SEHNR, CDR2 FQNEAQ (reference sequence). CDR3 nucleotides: TGTGCCAGCAGCTCCGCCGAGGTCCCAGCCTATTACGAGCAGTACTTC. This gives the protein CASSSAEVPAYYEQYF.

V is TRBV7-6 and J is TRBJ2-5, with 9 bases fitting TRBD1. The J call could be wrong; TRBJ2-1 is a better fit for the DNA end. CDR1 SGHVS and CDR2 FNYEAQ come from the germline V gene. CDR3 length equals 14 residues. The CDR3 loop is CASSSTGTGNEQFF. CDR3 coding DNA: TGTGCCAGCAGCTCGACCGGGACAGGGAATGAGCAGTTCTTC.